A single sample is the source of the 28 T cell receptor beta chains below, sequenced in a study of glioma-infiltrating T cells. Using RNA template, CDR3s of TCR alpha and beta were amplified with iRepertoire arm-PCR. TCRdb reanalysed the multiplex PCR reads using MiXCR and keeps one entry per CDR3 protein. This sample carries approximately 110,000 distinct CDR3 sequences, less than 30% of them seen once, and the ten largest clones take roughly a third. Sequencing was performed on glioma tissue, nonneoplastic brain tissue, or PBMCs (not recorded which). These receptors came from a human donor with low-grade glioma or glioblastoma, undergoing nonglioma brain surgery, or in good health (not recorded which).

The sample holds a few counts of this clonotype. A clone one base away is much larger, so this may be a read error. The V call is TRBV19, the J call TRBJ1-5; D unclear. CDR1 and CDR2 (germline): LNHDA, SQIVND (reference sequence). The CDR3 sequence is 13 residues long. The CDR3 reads CASSIRSNHPQHF. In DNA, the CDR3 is TGTGCCAGTAGTATTCGTAGCAATCATCCCCAGCATTTT.

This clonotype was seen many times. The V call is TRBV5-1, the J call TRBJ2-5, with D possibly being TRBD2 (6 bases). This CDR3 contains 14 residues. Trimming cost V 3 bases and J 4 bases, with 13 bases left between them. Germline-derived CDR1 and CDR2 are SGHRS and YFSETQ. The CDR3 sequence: CASSWRDEGETQYF. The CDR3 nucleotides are TGCGCCAGCAGCTGGAGGGACGAAGGAGAGACCCAGTACTTC.

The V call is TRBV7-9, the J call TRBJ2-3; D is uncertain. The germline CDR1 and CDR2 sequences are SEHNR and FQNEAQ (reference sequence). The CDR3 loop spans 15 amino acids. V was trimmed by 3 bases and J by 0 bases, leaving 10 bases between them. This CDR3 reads CASSLGSTSTDTQYF. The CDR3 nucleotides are TGTGCCAGCAGCTTGGGATCTACTAGCACAGATACGCAGTATTTT.

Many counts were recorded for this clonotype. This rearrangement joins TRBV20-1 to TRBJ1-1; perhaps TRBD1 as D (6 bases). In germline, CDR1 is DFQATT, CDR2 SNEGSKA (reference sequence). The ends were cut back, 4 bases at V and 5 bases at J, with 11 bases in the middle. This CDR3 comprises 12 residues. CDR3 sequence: CSAKQGKTEAFF. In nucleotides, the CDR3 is TGCAGTGCTAAACAGGGCAAAACTGAAGCTTTCTTT.

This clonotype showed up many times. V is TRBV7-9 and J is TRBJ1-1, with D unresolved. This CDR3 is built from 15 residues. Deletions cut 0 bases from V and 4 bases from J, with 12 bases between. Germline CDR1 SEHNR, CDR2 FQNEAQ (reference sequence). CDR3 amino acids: CASSLAGPSGTEAFF. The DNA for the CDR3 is TGTGCCAGCAGCTTAGCTGGCCCATCGGGCACTGAAGCTTTCTTT.

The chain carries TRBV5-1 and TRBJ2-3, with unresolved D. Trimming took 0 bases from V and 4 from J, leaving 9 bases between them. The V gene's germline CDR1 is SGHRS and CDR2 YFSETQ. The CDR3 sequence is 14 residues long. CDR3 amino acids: CASSLDSSPDTQYF. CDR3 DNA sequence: TGCGCCAGCAGCTTGGACAGTTCGCCAGATACGCAGTATTTT.

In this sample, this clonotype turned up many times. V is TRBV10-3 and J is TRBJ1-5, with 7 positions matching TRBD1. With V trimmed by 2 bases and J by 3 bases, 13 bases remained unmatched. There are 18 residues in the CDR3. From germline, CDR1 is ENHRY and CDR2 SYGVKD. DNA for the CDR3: TGTGCCATCAGTGAGGAGTTTTATCCCAGGGGGTTCAATCAGCCCCAGCATTTT. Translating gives CAISEEFYPRGFNQPQHF.

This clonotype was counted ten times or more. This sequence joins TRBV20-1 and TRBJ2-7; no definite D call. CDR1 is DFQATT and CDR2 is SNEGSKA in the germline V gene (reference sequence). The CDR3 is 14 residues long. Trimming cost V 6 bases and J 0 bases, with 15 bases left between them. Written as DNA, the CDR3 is TGCAGTGCCTTATCGGCCTTAGACTCCTACGAGCAGTACTTC. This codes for CSALSALDSYEQYF.

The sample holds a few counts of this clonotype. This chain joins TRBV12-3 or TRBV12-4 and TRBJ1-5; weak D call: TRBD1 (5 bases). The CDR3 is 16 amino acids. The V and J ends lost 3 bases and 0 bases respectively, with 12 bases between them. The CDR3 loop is CASSFSRGSSNQPQHF. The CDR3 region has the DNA TGTGCCAGCAGTTTCTCCCGGGGGTCTAGCAATCAGCCCCAGCATTTT.

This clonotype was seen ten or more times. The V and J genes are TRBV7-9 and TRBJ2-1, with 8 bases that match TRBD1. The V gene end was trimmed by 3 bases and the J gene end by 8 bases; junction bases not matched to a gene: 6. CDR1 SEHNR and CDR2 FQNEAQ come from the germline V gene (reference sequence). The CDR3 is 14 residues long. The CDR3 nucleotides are TGTGCCAGCAGCTTGGACAGGGAGTGGGATGAGCAGTTCTTC. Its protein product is CASSLDREWDEQFF.

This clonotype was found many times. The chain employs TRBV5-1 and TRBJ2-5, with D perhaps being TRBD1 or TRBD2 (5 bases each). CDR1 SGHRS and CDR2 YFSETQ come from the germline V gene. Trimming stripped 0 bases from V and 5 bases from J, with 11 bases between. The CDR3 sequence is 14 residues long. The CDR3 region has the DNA TGCGCCAGCAGCTTGGCTTCGGGGCCGGAGACCCAGTACTTC. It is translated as CASSLASGPETQYF.

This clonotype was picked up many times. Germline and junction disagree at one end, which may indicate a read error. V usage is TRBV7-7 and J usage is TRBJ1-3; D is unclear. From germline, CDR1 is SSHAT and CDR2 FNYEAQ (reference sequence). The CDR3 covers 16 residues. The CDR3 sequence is CASSSSSWTSGNTIYF. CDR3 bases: TGTGCTAGCAGCTCCTCGTCCTGGACGAGTGGAAACACCATATATTTT.

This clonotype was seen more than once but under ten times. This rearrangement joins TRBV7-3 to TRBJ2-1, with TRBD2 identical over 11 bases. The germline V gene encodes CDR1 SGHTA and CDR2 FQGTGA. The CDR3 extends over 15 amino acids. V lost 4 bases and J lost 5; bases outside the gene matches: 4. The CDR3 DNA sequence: TGTGCCAGCAGCTCTACTAGCGGGGGCCACAATGAGCAGTTCTTC. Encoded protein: CASSSTSGGHNEQFF.

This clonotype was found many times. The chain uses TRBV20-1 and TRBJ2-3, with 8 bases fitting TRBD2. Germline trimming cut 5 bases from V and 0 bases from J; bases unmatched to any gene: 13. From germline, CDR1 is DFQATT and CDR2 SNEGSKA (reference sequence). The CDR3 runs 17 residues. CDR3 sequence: CSALPMSGGPSTDTQYF. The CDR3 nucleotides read TGCAGTGCTCTCCCGATGAGCGGGGGTCCCAGCACAGATACGCAGTATTTT.

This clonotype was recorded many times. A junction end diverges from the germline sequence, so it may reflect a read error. The CDR3 spells CARSLRGTNEQFF. CDR3 DNA sequence: TGTGCCCGCAGTCTCAGGGGTACCAATGAGCAGTTCTTC. The chain combines TRBV6-1 with TRBJ2-1; perhaps TRBD1 as D (6 bases). The CDR3 consists of 13 residues. In germline, CDR1 is MNHNS, CDR2 SASEGT.

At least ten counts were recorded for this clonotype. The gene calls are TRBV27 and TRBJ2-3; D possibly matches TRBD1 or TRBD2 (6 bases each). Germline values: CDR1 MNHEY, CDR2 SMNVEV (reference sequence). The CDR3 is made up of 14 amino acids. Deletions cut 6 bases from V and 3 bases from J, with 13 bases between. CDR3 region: CASRDGGGTDTQYF. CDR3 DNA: TGTGCCAGCAGGGACGGAGGGGGGACAGATACGCAGTATTTT.

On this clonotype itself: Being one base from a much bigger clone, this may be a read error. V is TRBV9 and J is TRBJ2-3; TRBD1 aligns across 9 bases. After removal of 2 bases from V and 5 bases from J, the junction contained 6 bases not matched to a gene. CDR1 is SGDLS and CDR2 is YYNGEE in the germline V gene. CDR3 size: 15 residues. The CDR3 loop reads CASSVHTGGKDTQYF. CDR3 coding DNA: TGTGCCAGCAGCGTCCATACAGGGGGCAAAGATACGCAGTATTTT.

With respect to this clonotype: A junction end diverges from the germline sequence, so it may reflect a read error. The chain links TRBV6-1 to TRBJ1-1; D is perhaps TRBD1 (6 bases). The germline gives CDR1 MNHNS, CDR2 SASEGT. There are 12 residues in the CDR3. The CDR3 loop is CRAGDEVTEALF. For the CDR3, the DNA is TGTAGGGCAGGGGATGAAGTCACTGAAGCTTTATTT.

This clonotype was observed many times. The CDR3 nucleotides read TGTGCCATCAGTGAGTCAGTCGACGGGAGCTACGAGCAGTACTTC. It is translated as CAISESVDGSYEQYF. The chain employs TRBV10-3 and TRBJ2-7; D perhaps matches TRBD2 (6 bases). In germline, CDR1 is ENHRY, CDR2 SYGVKD. This CDR3 is 15 amino acids long. The V end lost 0 bases, the J end lost 3 bases, and 12 bases lay between the germline ends.

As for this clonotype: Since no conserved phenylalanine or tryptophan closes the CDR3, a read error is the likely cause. CDR3 DNA: TGTGCCAGCAGCTTAGGTTGGACAGATACGCAGTATTCT. It yields the protein CASSLGWTDTQYS. The chain uses TRBV5-4 and TRBJ2-3; unclear D gene. The length of the CDR3 is 13 residues. The ends were cut back, 2 bases at V and 3 bases at J, with 7 bases in the middle. CDR1 and CDR2 from the germline V gene are SGHNT and YYREEE (reference sequence).

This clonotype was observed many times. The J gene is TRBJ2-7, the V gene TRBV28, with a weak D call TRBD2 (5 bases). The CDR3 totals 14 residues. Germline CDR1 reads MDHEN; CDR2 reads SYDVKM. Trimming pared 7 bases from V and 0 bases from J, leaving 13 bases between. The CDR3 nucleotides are TGTGCCAGCATCGAGGACGGGATCTCCTACGAGCAGTACTTC. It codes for CASIEDGISYEQYF.

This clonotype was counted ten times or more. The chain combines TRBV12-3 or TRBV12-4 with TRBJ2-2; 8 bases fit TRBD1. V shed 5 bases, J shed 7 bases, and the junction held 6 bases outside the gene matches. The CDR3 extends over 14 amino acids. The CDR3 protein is CASSRTGTNGELFF. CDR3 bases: TGTGCCAGCAGTCGGACAGGGACCAACGGGGAGCTGTTTTTT.

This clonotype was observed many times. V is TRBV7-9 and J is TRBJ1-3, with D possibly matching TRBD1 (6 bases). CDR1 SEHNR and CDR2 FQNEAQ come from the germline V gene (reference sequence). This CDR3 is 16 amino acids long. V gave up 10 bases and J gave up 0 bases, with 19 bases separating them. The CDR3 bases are TGTGCCACTATCGGACAGTATATTTCCTCTGGAAACACCATATATTTT. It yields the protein CATIGQYISSGNTIYF. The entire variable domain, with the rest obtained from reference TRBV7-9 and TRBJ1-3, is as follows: DTGVSQNPRHKITKRGQNVTFRCDPISEHNRLYWYRQTLGQGPEFLTYFQNEAQLEKSRLLSDRFSAERPKGSFSTLEIQRTEQGDSAMYLCATIGQYISSGNTIYFGEGSWLTVV.

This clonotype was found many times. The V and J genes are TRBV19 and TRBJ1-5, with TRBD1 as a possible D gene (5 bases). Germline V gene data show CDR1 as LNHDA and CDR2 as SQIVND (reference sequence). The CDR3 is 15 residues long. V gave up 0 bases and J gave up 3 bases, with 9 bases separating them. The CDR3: CASSIDQGVNQPQHF. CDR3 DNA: TGTGCCAGTAGTATAGATCAAGGGGTCAATCAGCCCCAGCATTTT. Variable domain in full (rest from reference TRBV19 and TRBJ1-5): DGGITQSPKYLFRKEGQNVTLSCEQNLNHDAMYWYRQDPGQGLRLIYYSQIVNDFQKGDIAEGYSVSREKKESFPLTVTSAQKNPTAFYLCASSIDQGVNQPQHFGDGTRLSIL.

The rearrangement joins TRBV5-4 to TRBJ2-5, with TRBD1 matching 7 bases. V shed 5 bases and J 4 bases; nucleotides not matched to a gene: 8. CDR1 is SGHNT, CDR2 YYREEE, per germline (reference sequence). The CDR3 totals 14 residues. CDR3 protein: CASRMKGATETQYF. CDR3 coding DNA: TGTGCCAGCAGAATGAAGGGGGCTACAGAGACCCAGTACTTC.

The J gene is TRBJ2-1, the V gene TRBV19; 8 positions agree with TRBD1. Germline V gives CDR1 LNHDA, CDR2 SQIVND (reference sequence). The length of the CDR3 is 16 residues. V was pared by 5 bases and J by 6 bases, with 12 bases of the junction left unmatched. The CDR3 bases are TGTGCCAGTAGTCCAAACAGGGGGAAGGGCACCAATGAGCAGTTCTTC. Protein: CASSPNRGKGTNEQFF.

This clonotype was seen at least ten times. The CDR3 DNA reads TGTGCCAGCAGCTTAGTAAACCAAGAGACCCAGTACTTC. The encoded protein is CASSLVNQETQYF. The V and J genes are TRBV7-3 and TRBJ2-5; D not resolved. This CDR3 comprises 13 residues. V lost 2 bases to trimming and J lost 0 bases, with 4 bases between them. Germline CDR1 SGHTA, CDR2 FQGTGA.

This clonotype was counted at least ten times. The CDR3 spells CASSYDWARYNEQFF. Written as DNA, the CDR3 is TGTGCCAGCAGTTACGACTGGGCACGATACAATGAGCAGTTCTTC. V gene TRBV2 combines with J gene TRBJ2-1; D unresolved. There are 15 residues in the CDR3. The germline CDR1 and CDR2 sequences are SNHLY and FYNNEI. V was clipped by 5 bases and J by 4 bases, with 15 bases between them.